This TCR beta chain derives from a study of TIL therapy for anti-PD-1-resistant metastatic lung cancer. In the study overall: Patients then received nivolumab; progressors got lymphodepletion, TIL and IL-2. Four tumors were EGFR-mutant and two were ALK-rearranged.

The libraries were made with immunoSEQ v3. Measured with immunoSEQ multiplex PCR; TCRdb has only the in-frame clones, and not every one. The data show tens of thousands of clones, roughly 85% seen once. J gave up 5 bases and V 4 bases, and 6 bases lay outside the gene matches. The CDR3 totals 16 residues. Per germline, CDR1 SGHTA and CDR2 FQGNSA. Study-wide results and limits: The baseline peripheral repertoire was partially replaced by infused TIL clonotypes that later decayed.

On this clone itself: The antigen is not known.

Documented time point: pre-treatment sample, taken before nivolumab and TIL therapy. Adults with stage 4 NSCLC were enrolled in a phase I trial. This chain joins TRBV7-2 and TRBJ2-5; TRBD2 agrees at 14 bases. This material consisted of blood, taken at baseline. The clonotype comes from a man between 65 and 80 years old with non-small cell lung cancer. Here the CDR3 reads CASSSGTSGSGETQYF. CDR3 in DNA: TGTGCCAGCAGCTCCGGGACTAGCGGGAGCGGGGAGACCCAGTACTTC.